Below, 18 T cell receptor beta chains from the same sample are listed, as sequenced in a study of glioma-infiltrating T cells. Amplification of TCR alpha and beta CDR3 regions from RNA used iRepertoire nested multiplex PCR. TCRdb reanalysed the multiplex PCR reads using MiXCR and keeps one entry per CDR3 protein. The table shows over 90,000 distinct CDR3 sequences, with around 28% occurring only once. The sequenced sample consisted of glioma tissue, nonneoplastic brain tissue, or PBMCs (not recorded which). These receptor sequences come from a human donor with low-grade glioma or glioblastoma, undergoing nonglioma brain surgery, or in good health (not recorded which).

The chain's CDR3 is CASSLVTRDTQYF. The DNA of the CDR3 is TGTGCCAGCAGCCTTGTGACTAGAGATACGCAGTATTTT. The chain carries TRBV14 and TRBJ2-3; possibly TRBD2 for D (6 bases). The V end was cut by 4 bases, the J end by 5 bases, with 10 bases between. Germline CDR1 SGHDN, CDR2 FVKESK. The CDR3 extends over 13 amino acids.

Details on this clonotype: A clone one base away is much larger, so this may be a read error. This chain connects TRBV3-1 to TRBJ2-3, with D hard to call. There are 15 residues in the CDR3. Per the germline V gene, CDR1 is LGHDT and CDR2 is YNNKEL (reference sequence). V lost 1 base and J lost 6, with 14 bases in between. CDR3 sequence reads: CASSQGAARTDTQYF. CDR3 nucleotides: TGTGCCAGCAGCCAAGGGGCAGCTAGAACGGATACGCAGTATTTT.

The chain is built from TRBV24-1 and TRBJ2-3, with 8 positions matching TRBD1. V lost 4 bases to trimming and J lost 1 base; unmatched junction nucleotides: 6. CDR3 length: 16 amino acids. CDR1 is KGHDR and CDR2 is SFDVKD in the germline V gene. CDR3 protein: CATSDHDRGGTDTQYF. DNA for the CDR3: TGTGCCACCAGTGACCATGACAGGGGCGGCACAGATACGCAGTATTTT.

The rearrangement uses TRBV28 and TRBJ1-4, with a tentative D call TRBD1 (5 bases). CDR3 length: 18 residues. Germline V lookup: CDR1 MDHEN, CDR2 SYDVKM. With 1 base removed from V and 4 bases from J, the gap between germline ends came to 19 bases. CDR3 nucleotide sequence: TGTGCCAGCAGTTTATTTCTCCGCAGGGCTGATATTAATGAAAAACTGTTTTTT. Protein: CASSLFLRRADINEKLFF.

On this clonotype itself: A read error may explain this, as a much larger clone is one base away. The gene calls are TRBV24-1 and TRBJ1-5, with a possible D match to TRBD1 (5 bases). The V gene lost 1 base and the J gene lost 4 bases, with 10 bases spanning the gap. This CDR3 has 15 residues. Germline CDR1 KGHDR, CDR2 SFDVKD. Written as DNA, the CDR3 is TGTGCCACCAGTGATTTTGGGGAGGGGAATCAGCCCCAGCATTTT. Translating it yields CATSDFGEGNQPQHF.

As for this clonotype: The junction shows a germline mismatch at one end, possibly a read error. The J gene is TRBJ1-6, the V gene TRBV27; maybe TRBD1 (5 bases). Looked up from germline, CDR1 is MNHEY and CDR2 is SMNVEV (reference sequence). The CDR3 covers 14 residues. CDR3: CASRLQVPNSPIHF. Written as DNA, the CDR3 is TGTGCCAGCAGATTACAGGTGCCGAATTCACCCATCCACTTT.

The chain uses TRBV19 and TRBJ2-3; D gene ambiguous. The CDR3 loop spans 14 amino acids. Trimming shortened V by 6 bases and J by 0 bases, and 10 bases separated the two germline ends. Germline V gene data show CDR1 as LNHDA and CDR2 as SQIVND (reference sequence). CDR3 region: CASSIPRSTDTQYF. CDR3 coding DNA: TGTGCCAGTAGCATACCAAGAAGCACAGATACGCAGTATTTT.

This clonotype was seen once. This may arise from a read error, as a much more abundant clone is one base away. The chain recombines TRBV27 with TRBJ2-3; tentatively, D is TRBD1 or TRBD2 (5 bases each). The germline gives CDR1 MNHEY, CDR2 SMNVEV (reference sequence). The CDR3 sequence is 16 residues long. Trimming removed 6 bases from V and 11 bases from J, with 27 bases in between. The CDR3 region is CASSLAGTLAPREQYF. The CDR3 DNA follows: TGTGCCAGCAGCTTAGCCGGGACGCTGGCCCCGCGTGAGCAGTATTTT.

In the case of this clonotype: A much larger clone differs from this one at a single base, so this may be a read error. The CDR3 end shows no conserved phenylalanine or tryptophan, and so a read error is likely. The CDR3 protein is CASSRTVNNEQFY. The CDR3 DNA sequence: TGTGCCAGCAGCCGGACAGTAAACAATGAGCAGTTCTAC. The chain uses TRBV5-6 and TRBJ2-1, with D perhaps matching TRBD1 (6 bases). CDR1 and CDR2 (germline): SGHDT, YYEEEE. The CDR3 runs 13 residues. Deletions cut 4 bases from V and 5 bases from J, with 10 bases between.

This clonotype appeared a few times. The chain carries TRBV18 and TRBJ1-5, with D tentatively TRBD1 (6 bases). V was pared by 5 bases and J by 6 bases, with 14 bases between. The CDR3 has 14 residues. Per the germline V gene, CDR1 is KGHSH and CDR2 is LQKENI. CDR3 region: CASSSDRSSQPQHF. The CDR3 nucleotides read TGTGCCAGCTCATCAGACAGGTCCAGTCAGCCCCAGCATTTT.

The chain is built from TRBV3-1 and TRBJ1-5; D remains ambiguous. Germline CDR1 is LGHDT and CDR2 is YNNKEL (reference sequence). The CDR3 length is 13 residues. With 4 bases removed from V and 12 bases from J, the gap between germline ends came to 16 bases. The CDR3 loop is CASSLGRYAHQHF. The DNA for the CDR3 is TGTGCCAGCAGCCTGGGGAGGTATGCGCACCAGCATTTT. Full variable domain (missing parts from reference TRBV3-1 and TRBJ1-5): DTAVSQTPKYLVTQMGNDKSIKCEQNLGHDTMYWYKQDSKKFLKIMFSYNNKELIINETVPNRFSPKSPDKAHLNLHINSLELGDSAVYFCASSLGRYAHQHFGDGTRLSIL.

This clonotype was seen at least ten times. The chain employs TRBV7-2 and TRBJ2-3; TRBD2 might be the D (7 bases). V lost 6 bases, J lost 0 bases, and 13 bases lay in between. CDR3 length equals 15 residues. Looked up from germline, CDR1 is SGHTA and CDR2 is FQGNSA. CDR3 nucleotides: TGTGCCAGCAGGGGTACGGGGGGCAGCACAGATACGCAGTATTTT. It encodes CASRGTGGSTDTQYF. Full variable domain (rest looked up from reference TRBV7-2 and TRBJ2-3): GAGVSQSPSNKVTEKGKDVELRCDPISGHTALYWYRQSLGQGLEFLIYFQGNSAPDKSGLPSDRFSAERTGGSVSTLTIQRTQQEDSAVYLCASRGTGGSTDTQYFGPGTRLTVL.

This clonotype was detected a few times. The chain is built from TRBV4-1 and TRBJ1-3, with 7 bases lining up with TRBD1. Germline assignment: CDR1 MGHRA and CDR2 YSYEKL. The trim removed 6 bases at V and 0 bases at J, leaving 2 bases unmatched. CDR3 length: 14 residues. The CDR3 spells CASRGQSSGNTIYF. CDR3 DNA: TGCGCCAGCAGGGGACAGAGCTCTGGAAACACCATATATTTT.

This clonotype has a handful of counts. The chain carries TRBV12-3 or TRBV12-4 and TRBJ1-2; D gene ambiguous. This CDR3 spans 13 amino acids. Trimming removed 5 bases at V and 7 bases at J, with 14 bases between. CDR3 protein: CASSKDGRVGYTF. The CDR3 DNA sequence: TGTGCCAGCAGTAAGGACGGGAGGGTTGGCTACACCTTC.

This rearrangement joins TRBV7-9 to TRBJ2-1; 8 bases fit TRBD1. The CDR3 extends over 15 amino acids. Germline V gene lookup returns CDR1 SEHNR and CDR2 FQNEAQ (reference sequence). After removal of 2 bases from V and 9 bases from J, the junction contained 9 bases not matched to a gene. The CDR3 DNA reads TGTGCCAGCAGCTTATGGACAGGGTCATTTGGTGAGCAGTTCTTC. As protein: CASSLWTGSFGEQFF.

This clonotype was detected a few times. The CDR3 region is CASSAHRTGNTEAFF. The DNA of the CDR3 is TGTGCCAGCAGCGCCCACCGGACAGGGAACACTGAAGCTTTCTTT. The genes are TRBV11-3 and TRBJ1-1; TRBD1 aligns across 7 bases. The CDR3 sequence is 15 residues long. After removal of 5 bases from V and 1 base from J, the junction contained 7 bases not matched to a gene. Germline-derived CDR1 and CDR2 are SGHNT and YENEEA.

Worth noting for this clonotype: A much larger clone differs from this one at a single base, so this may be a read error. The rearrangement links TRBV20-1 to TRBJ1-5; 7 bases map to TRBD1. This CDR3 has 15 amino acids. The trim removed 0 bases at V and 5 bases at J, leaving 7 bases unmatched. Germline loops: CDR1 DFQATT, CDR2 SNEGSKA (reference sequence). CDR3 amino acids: CSARDAAGGYQPQHF. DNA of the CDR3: TGCAGTGCTAGAGATGCGGCAGGGGGTTATCAGCCCCAGCATTTT.

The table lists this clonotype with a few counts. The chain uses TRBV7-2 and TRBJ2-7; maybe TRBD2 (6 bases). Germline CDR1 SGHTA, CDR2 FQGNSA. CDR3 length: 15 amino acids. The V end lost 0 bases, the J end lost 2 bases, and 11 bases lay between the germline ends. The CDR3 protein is CASSLAGEEAYEQYF. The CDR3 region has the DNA TGTGCCAGCAGCTTAGCGGGGGAGGAGGCCTACGAGCAGTACTTC.